This TCR beta chain was identified in a study of T cells after yellow fever vaccination. Points from the study as a whole: Subsequent to the booster, the majority of primary-vaccination clones reappeared (96% CD4, roughly 90% CD8). Across the CD4 and CD8 compartments, a small share of clonotypes was present in both. FACS-sorted repertoires could contain abundant clonotypes contaminating from the bulk population. Peak timing came faster in the weaker secondary response, day 5 versus 15.

TCRdb re-derived calls from the 5' RACE reads in MiXCR, one entry per CDR3 protein. The table lists more than 95,000 distinct CDR3 sequences, roughly 10% of them singletons, with around 40% in the top ten. For this clonotype: Its antigen is currently unknown.

Trimming at V came to 6 bases and at J to 1 base, leaving 4 bases not matched to a gene. This CDR3 is 14 amino acids long. Per the germline V gene, CDR1 is DFQATT and CDR2 is SNEGSKA (reference sequence). The sequencing used CD8+ T cells sorted from PBMCs, collected on the day of the yellow fever booster vaccination. This receptor was identified in a man aged 18 to 30 who received the YFV17D yellow fever vaccine. This chain links TRBV20-1 with TRBJ2-1; 9 positions agree with TRBD2. The CDR3 DNA follows: TGCAGTGCCATTAGCGGGGGTTCCTACAATGAGCAGTTCTTC. Its translation is CSAISGGSYNEQFF.